Each of the 17 T cell receptor beta chains below was sequenced from the same sample in a study of early T cells in non-severe SARS-CoV-2 infection (dated by TCRdb to the early 2020s). Library generation was performed with 5' RACE. Instrument on record: NextSeq 500. The public reads were reprocessed in TCRdb via fastp at Q25 and MiXCR, keeping in-frame beta chains. CDR3 protein duplicates are merged, each entry listing the most common genes and DNA. The sample data list more than 45,000 distinct CDR3 sequences, and 10% to 15% of these were observed just once. The ten largest clones capture 4.5% to 5.5% of the sample. The sample was whole blood. The receptors stem from an adult who was a healthcare worker with PCR-confirmed SARS-CoV-2 infection or an uninfected control (not recorded which).

The chain employs TRBV29-1 and TRBJ2-1; either TRBD1 or TRBD2 may fit D (6 bases each). Trimming stripped 3 bases from V and 7 bases from J, with 22 bases between. CDR1 and CDR2 (germline): SQVTM, ANQGSEA. There are 16 residues in the CDR3. In nucleotides, the CDR3 is TGCAGCGTTGAGTCTGGGGGGCGGAGGGGTAGGAATGAGCAGTTCTTC. This sequence encodes CSVESGGRRGRNEQFF.

This clonotype was observed a handful of times. The CDR3 sequence: CASSLGFVAFF. CDR3 coding DNA: TGTGCCAGCAGCCTGGGGTTCGTAGCTTTCTTT. The chain carries TRBV13 and TRBJ1-1; unclear D gene. V was trimmed by 5 bases and J by 10 bases, leaving 11 bases between them. The V gene's germline CDR1 is PRHDT and CDR2 FYEKMQ (reference sequence). CDR3 size: 11 residues.

This clonotype showed up many times. The V call is TRBV12-2, the J call TRBJ2-2; the table's D gene call, TRBD1, was not cross checked with the DNA. TRBV12-2 is a pseudogene locus. CDR3 length equals 19 residues. CDR3 DNA sequence: TGTGCAAGTCACTTAGAGGTTGTCCCGGGACAGGGTAACACCGGGGAGCTGTTTTTT. It codes for CASHLEVVPGQGNTGELFF.

The chain recombines TRBV7-2 with TRBJ2-3; 8 bases fit TRBD2. The CDR3 is 15 residues long. Germline assignment: CDR1 SGHTA and CDR2 FQGNSA. The V gene end was trimmed by 3 bases and the J gene end by 2 bases; junction bases not matched to a gene: 4. Written as DNA, the CDR3 is TGTGCCAGCAGCTTGGAGCGGGAGTCCACAGATACGCAGTATTTT. Amino acid sequence: CASSLERESTDTQYF.

This clonotype occurred a few times. The rearrangement links TRBV12-5 to TRBJ2-3; 8 bases match TRBD2. This CDR3 comprises 16 residues. The germline V gene has CDR1 LGHNT and CDR2 FRNRAP. The V gene end was trimmed by 1 base and the J gene end by 3 bases; junction bases not matched to a gene: 6. DNA of the CDR3: TGTGCTAGTGGTTTGGCTATAGCGGGGTTTACAGATACGCAGTATTTT. Its protein is CASGLAIAGFTDTQYF.

This clonotype was detected a few times. The chain carries TRBV27 and TRBJ2-7, with 7 bases identical to TRBD1. The germline V gene has CDR1 MNHEY and CDR2 SMNVEV (reference sequence). V dropped 5 bases and J dropped 2; count of bases not matched to a gene: 3. The CDR3 sequence is 13 residues long. The CDR3 coding sequence is TGTGCCAGCAGTCACGGGACAGCCTACGAGCAGTACTTC. This encodes CASSHGTAYEQYF.

This clonotype has ten or more counts. The rearrangement uses TRBV20-1 and TRBJ2-1, with D tentatively TRBD2 (6 bases). The CDR3 is 14 amino acids. The V and J ends lost 4 bases and 0 bases respectively, with 10 bases between them. Per germline, CDR1 DFQATT and CDR2 SNEGSKA (reference sequence). The CDR3 nucleotides are TGCAGTGCTAACCTAGCGAGCTCCTACAATGAGCAGTTCTTC. This gives the protein CSANLASSYNEQFF.

This clonotype was seen a few times. V and J are TRBV20-1 and TRBJ2-6; D is ambiguous. The CDR3 has 14 residues. The germline CDR1 and CDR2 sequences are DFQATT and SNEGSKA (reference sequence). Trimming took off 4 bases at V and 0 bases at J, with 7 bases between the two ends. CDR3 protein: CSATQDSGANVLTF. The CDR3 DNA is TGCAGTGCTACCCAGGACTCTGGGGCCAACGTCCTGACTTTC.

J is TRBJ2-3 and V is TRBV13, with TRBD2 identical over 14 bases. Looked up from germline, CDR1 is PRHDT and CDR2 is FYEKMQ (reference sequence). The CDR3 has 17 residues. Trimming took 5 bases from V and 4 from J; bases not matched to a gene: 8. CDR3 protein: CASSAPGLAGVSDTQYF. CDR3 coding DNA: TGTGCCAGCAGCGCGCCGGGACTAGCGGGAGTATCAGATACGCAGTATTTT.

In its sample, this clonotype was seen a few times. This chain uses TRBV28 with TRBJ1-2, with D perhaps matching TRBD1 (5 bases). This CDR3 spans 13 amino acids. Germline CDR1 MDHEN, CDR2 SYDVKM. V gave up 6 bases and J gave up 5 bases, with 13 bases separating them. The CDR3 DNA sequence: TGTGCCAGCAGCCTTGACAGATTGTATGGCTACACCTTC. It is translated as CASSLDRLYGYTF.

This clonotype has at least ten counts. V and J are TRBV20-1 and TRBJ1-2; tentatively, D is TRBD1 (5 bases). V gave up 5 bases and J gave up 8 bases, with 18 bases separating them. The length of the CDR3 is 13 residues. CDR1 is DFQATT and CDR2 is SNEGSKA in the germline V gene (reference sequence). CDR3 loop: CSAETRDQFGYTF. The CDR3 coding sequence is TGCAGTGCTGAGACACGGGACCAATTCGGCTACACCTTC.

The chain links TRBV20-1 to TRBJ2-7; the D gene is possibly TRBD2 (6 bases). The CDR3 consists of 14 residues. Germline loops: CDR1 DFQATT, CDR2 SNEGSKA (reference sequence). Trimming took 4 bases from V and 2 from J, leaving 15 bases between them. The CDR3 loop is CSAISLAFPYEQYF. The CDR3 DNA reads as TGCAGTGCTATCAGCCTAGCGTTTCCCTACGAGCAGTACTTC.

This clonotype was observed a few times. The CDR3 sequence: CASSSPRGVREDTQYF. In nucleotides, the CDR3 is TGTGCCAGCAGCTCCCCCCGGGGGGTAAGAGAAGATACGCAGTATTTT. The J gene is TRBJ2-3, the V gene TRBV7-2; 7 bases are shared with TRBD2. Trimming at V came to 4 bases and at J to 5 bases, leaving 12 bases not matched to a gene. Germline-derived CDR1 and CDR2 are SGHTA and FQGNSA. This CDR3 is built from 16 residues.

This clonotype has more than one count but fewer than ten. CDR3 coding DNA: TGCAGTGCTCCCAGCGGGGGGCTCTCCTACAATGAGCAGTTCTTC. It specifies CSAPSGGLSYNEQFF. The chain uses TRBV20-1 and TRBJ2-1; 9 bases are shared with TRBD2. J lost 0 bases, V lost 5 bases, and 5 bases had no gene match. This CDR3 contains 15 residues. Germline loops: CDR1 DFQATT, CDR2 SNEGSKA (reference sequence).

This clonotype was observed at least ten times. The V and J genes are TRBV29-1 and TRBJ2-1; 12 bases are shared with TRBD2. V was clipped by 7 bases and J by 5 bases; unmatched bases: 6. The germline V gene has CDR1 SQVTM and CDR2 ANQGSEA. CDR3 length: 14 residues. The CDR3 loop is CSAALAGGDNEQFF. As DNA, the CDR3 is TGCAGCGCCGCGCTAGCGGGAGGGGACAATGAGCAGTTCTTC.

In its sample, this clonotype was seen many times. The gene calls are TRBV20-1 and TRBJ2-5; D is unresolved. The V gene's germline CDR1 is DFQATT and CDR2 SNEGSKA (reference sequence). The CDR3 is 12 amino acids. V lost 6 bases and J lost 1, with 9 bases in between. CDR3 coding DNA: TGCAGTGCCGTGGCCGTCCAAGAGACCCAGTACTTC. Protein: CSAVAVQETQYF.

The chain joins TRBV7-8 to TRBJ2-2; tentatively, D is TRBD1 (7 bases). The CDR3 covers 18 residues. From germline, CDR1 is SGHVS and CDR2 FQNEAQ. Trimming shortened V by 0 bases and J by 0 bases, and 14 bases separated the two germline ends. The CDR3 reads CASSLARGTATNTGELFF. DNA for the CDR3: TGTGCCAGCAGCTTAGCGCGCGGGACAGCCACGAACACCGGGGAGCTGTTTTTT.